This TCR beta chain was sequenced in a study of OX40 agonist ivuxolimab in advanced cancers. Looking at the study overall: The patients got ivuxolimab, which is an agonistic anti-OX40 (CD134) antibody. Earlier treatment with anti-PD-1, anti-PD-L1 or anti-CTLA-4 was permitted, and 35% to 40% had received some. A mean age of around 66 years, range about 20 to 79, was recorded, and approximately 80% were male.

J was trimmed by 4 bases and V by 6 bases; bases with no gene match: 11. The CDR3 is 15 amino acids. The germline gives CDR1 SQVTM, CDR2 ANQGSEA. The repertoire was sequenced with immunoSEQ multiplex PCR; TCRdb's copy has only in-frame clones and lacks some. The table records about 30,000 clones, 90% of them present only once. This specimen consisted of CD4+ or CD8+ T cells sorted from blood, obtained in a trial of the OX40 agonist ivuxolimab. This TCR was recovered from an adult with an advanced solid tumor such as melanoma, head and neck, liver or kidney cancer. The rearrangement joins TRBV29-1 to TRBJ2-5, with TRBD2 identical over 10 bases. The CDR3 is CSVHQAGGPLETQYF. The CDR3 DNA is TGCAGCGTCCACCAAGCGGGAGGGCCCTTAGAGACCCAGTACTTC.